This T cell receptor (beta chain) was found in a study of a mutant IDH1 vaccine in newly diagnosed glioma. Some clones are missing from TCRdb's copy, which holds only in-frame ones; the method was immunoSEQ multiplex PCR. The repertoire holds 45,000 to 60,000 clones, with around 80% as singletons. With V trimmed by 0 bases and J by 3 bases, 5 bases remained unmatched. CDR3 size: 16 residues. Germline-derived CDR1 and CDR2 are ENHRY and SYGVKD. A word on this clone: As yet, its antigen is unknown.

Time point reported: week 5, during vaccination. Topical imiquimod accompanied each vaccine dose, which consisted of 300 ug of mutant IDH1 20-mer peptide. This sequence originates from a man aged 45-65 years with glioma. This chain joins TRBV10-3 and TRBJ1-5; 7 bases map to TRBD1. Sequences were derived from PBMCs, sampled from a glioma patient whose treatment included an IDH1 peptide vaccine. The CDR3 sequence: CAISESKQGFNQPQHF. In DNA form, the CDR3 reads TGTGCCATCAGTGAGTCTAAACAGGGGTTCAATCAGCCCCAGCATTTT.